The T cell receptor beta chain described here comes from a study of CD4 T cells in relation to SARS-CoV-2 and coronaviruses (dated by TCRdb to 2020 to 2022). In terms of the full investigation: Patient-derived lymphoblastoid cell lines were used to map the HLA restriction of shared crossreactive spike epitopes. At the level of individual TCR clonotypes, the study evaluated whether memory CD4+ T cells crossreact between the spike proteins of SARS-CoV-2 and those of common cold coronaviruses. The Adaptive Biotechnologies TCR-sequencing kit was used to sequence samples from three pre-COVID donors and the naive versus memory experiments, whereas other data were Illumina-based. For other donors in the study, expansion assays were sequenced with a different, Illumina-based TCR-beta assay. Findings and caveats that apply to the study as a whole: The study was constrained by small numbers of patients and of tested TCRs. Naive versus memory sequencing indicated the assay detects memory recall responses rather than primary responses primed during culture. In roughly two thirds of donors, memory CD4+ clonotypes turned up that crossrecognized SARS-CoV-2 and at least one common cold coronavirus spike. No donor contributed both pre-pandemic and post-infection samples, which limited tracing the source of pre-existing responses. Compared with monoreactive clones, crossreactive clones had significantly weaker SARS-CoV-2-driven expansion, a result consistent with antigenic imprinting. Because the crossreactivity analysis focused on spike protein, crossreactivity against other viral proteins was not assessed.

Turning to this clone: The clone's antigen remains unknown. Base-call qualities are not available, and no considerably larger clone is one nucleotide away.

CD4+ T cells from unexposed donors were collected before the COVID-19 pandemic (2011-2018). Naive and memory CD4+ T cells were separated from cryopreserved PBMCs through CD4 enrichment, which was followed by EasySep naive CD4+ T cell enrichment. Leukapheresis product for the unexposed donors was purchased commercially. Ficoll-Paque PLUS gradient centrifugation was used to isolate PBMCs from leukapheresis product or whole blood. PBMCs were either cryopreserved at -140 degrees C or used fresh in the expansion assay. The QIAamp Micro DNA Kit was used to extract genomic DNA from the CD4+ T cells. Uncultured naive and memory CD4+ T cell DNA received deep-resolution immunoSEQ TCR-beta sequencing. The original methods were these. During preprocessing, nonproductive sequences were discarded, as were any CDR3s that did not begin with C, did not end with F or W, or were shorter than 7 amino acids. Cultured and uncultured naive and memory CD4+ repertoires were searched for previously identified spike- and CEF-reactive CDR3s. CDR3 homology was measured as pairwise Levenshtein distance, computed with the stringdist R package after trimming three terminal residues from each end. TCRdb holds this immuneACCESS table with in-frame rearrangements only. Some clones are missing; in checked studies, unresolved V genes explain under half, and the rest has no known cause. V, J and clone size reflect that table, while D and trimming were determined from the DNA. This sample comprises some 65,000 clones, 80% to 90% of them detected only once. The ten largest make up roughly 1.6% of the sample.

Sequenced material: memory CD4+ T cells from PBMCs. The sample's cell subset or site label is to be understood as: memory (non-naive) CD4+ T cells. This clonotype originated in a human donor in good health.

The DNA sequence is given as TGTGCCAGCAGCTTGAGTAAAGCCACAGATACGCAGTATTTT. Its translation is CASSLSKATDTQYF. The chain couples TRBV7-2 to TRBJ2-3; the D gene identity is not certain. The CDR3 holds 14 amino acids from the cysteine to the phenylalanine. The read is trimmed to its CDR3 DNA, 42 bases read in frame from base 1. The junction shows trimming of 3 bases on V and 2 bases on J, plus 9 bases between the germline ends. Taken from the germline V gene, the CDR1 and CDR2 loops are SGHTA and FQGNSA.